The present T cell receptor beta chain was sequenced within a study of regulatory T cells in long-lasting Graves disease. Overall study: Positive TSH receptor antibodies alongside over 5 years of antithyroid drugs were what marked Graves' disease as persistent. General study findings and limits: Small sample size may have lowered accuracy. Persistent disease favored TRBV28, TRBJ1-2 and TRBJ2-5.

With iRepertoire HTBI primers and Arm-PCR of CDR3 regions, TCR beta libraries were built. TCRdb reprocessed the multiplex PCR reads via MiXCR and lists one record per CDR3 protein. Among roughly 360,000 distinct CDR3 sequences, 23% were seen once, and the ten largest hold around a quarter. This sample's time point: persistent/refractory GD, antithyroid drugs over 5 years with positive TRAb. With RNA extracted from PBMCs as input, the TCR library was made. The V end was cut by 1 base, the J end by 7 bases, with 4 bases between. This CDR3 has 12 amino acids. Looked up from germline, CDR1 is LGHDT and CDR2 is YNNKEL (reference sequence). This clonotype was observed at least ten times. Its antigen is still unknown.

The genes are TRBV3-1 and TRBJ2-2; D is unresolved. This TCR was sampled from a middle-aged woman with Graves disease. The input for sequencing was peripheral blood mononuclear cells (PBMCs), taken when the disease was refractory, from a patient treated with antithyroid drugs. The CDR3 loop reads CASSQVHGELFF. For the CDR3, the DNA is TGTGCCAGCAGCCAAGTCCACGGGGAGCTGTTTTTT.